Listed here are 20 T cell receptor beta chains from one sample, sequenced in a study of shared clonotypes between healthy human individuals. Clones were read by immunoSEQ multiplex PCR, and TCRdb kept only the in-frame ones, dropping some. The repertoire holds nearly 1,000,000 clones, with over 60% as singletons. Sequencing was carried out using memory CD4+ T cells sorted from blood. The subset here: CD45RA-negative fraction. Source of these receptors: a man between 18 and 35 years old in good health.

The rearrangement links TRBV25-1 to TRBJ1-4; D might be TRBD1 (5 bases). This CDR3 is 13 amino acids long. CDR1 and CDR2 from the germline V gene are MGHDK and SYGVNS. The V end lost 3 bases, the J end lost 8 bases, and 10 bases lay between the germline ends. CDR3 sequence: CASSEGVGEKLFF. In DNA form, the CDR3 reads TGTGCCAGCAGTGAGGGGGTTGGAGAAAAACTGTTTTTT.

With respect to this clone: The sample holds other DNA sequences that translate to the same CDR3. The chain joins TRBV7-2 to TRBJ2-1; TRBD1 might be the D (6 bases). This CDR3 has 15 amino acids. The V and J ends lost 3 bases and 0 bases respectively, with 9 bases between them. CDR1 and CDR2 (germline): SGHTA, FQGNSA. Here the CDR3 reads CASSLTGVSYNEQFF. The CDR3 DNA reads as TGTGCCAGCAGCTTGACAGGAGTCTCCTACAATGAGCAGTTCTTC.

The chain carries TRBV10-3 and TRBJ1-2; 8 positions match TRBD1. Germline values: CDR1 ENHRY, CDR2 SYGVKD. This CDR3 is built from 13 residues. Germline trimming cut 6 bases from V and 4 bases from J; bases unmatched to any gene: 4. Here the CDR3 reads CAISGDRIYGYTF. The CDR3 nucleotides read TGTGCCATCAGCGGGGACAGGATCTATGGCTACACCTTC.

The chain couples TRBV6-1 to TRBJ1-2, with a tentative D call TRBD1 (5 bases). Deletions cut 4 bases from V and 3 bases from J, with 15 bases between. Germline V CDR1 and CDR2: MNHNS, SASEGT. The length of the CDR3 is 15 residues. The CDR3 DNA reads TGTGCCAGCAGTGGGGGACGGGGGGTCTACTATGGCTACACCTTC. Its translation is CASSGGRGVYYGYTF.

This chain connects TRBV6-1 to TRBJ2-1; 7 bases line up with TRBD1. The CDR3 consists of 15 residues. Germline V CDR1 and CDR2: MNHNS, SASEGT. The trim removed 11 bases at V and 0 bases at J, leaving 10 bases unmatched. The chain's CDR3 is CASRNRDSSYNEQFF. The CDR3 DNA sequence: TGTGCCTCCAGGAACCGGGACAGCTCCTACAATGAGCAGTTCTTC.

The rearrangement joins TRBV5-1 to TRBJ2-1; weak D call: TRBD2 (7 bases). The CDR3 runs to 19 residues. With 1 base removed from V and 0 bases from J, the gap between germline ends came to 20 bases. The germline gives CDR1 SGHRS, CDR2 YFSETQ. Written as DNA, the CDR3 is TGCGCCAGCAGCTTGCCCGCGGGGGCCGGAACCAGCTCCTACAATGAGCAGTTCTTC. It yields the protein CASSLPAGAGTSSYNEQFF.

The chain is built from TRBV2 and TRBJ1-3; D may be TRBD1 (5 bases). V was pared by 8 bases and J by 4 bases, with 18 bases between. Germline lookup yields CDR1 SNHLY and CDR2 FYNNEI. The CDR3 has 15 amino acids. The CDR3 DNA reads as TGTGCCAGCTTGCCAGGGACGGCATCCGGAAACACCATATATTTT. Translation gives CASLPGTASGNTIYF.

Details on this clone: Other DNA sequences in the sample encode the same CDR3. CDR3 loop: CASSLSVQETQYF. As DNA, the CDR3 is TGTGCCAGCAGCCTCAGCGTACAAGAGACCCAGTACTTC. The chain recombines TRBV2 with TRBJ2-5; D is unresolved. This CDR3 is 13 amino acids long. Germline CDR1 reads SNHLY; CDR2 reads FYNNEI. Trimming took off 6 bases at V and 2 bases at J, with 10 bases between the two ends.

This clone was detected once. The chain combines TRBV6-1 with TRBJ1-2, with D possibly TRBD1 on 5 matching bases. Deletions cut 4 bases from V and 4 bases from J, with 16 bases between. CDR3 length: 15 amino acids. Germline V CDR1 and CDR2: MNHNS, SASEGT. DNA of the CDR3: TGTGCCAGCAGTGGGGGAGGAACAGACAGCTATGGCTACACCTTC. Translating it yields CASSGGGTDSYGYTF.

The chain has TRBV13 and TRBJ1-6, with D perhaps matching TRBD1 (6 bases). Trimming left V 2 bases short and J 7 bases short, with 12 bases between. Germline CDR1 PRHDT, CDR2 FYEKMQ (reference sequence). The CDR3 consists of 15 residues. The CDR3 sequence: CASSLQGRLNSPLHF. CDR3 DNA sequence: TGTGCCAGCAGCTTACAGGGGCGGTTGAATTCACCCCTCCACTTT.

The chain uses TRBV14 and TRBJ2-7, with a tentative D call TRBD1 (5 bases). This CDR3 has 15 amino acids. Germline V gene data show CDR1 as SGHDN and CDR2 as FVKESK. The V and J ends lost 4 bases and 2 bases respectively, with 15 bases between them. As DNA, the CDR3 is TGTGCCAGCAGCCCTGACAGCCTTCGAACCTACGAGCAGTACTTC. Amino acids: CASSPDSLRTYEQYF.

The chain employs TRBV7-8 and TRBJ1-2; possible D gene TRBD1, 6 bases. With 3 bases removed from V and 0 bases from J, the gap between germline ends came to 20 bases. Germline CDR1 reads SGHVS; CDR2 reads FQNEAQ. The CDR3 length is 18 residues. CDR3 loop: CASSFRGGQWNSNYGYTF. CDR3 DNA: TGTGCCAGCAGCTTTCGAGGAGGACAGTGGAACTCTAACTATGGCTACACCTTC.

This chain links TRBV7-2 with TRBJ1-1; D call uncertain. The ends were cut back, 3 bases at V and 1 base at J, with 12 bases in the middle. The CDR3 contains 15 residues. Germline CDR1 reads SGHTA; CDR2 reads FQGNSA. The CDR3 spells CASSFVSGPNTEAFF. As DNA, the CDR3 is TGTGCCAGCAGCTTCGTGTCGGGCCCGAACACTGAAGCTTTCTTT.

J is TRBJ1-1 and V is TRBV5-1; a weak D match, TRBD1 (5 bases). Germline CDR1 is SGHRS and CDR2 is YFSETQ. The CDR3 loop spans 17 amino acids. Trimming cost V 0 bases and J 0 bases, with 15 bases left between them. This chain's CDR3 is CASSLAGDRWVNTEAFF. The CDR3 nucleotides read TGCGCCAGCAGCTTGGCGGGGGATCGGTGGGTGAACACTGAAGCTTTCTTT.

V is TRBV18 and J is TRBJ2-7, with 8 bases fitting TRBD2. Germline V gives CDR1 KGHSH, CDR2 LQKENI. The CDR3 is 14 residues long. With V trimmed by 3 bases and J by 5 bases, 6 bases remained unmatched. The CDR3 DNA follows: TGTGCCAGCTCACCGCTTAGCGGGGCAAACGAGCAGTACTTC. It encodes CASSPLSGANEQYF.

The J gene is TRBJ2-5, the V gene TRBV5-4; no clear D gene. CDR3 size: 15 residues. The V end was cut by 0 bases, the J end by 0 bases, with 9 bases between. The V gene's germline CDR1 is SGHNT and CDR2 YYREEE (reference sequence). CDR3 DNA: TGTGCCAGCAGCTTGGCAGCAACCTACCAAGAGACCCAGTACTTC. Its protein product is CASSLAATYQETQYF.

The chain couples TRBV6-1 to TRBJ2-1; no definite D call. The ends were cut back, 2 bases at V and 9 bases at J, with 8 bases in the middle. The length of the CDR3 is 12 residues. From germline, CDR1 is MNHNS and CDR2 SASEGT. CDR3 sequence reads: CASSEKGVEQFF. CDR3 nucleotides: TGTGCCAGCAGTGAAAAGGGCGTTGAGCAGTTCTTC.

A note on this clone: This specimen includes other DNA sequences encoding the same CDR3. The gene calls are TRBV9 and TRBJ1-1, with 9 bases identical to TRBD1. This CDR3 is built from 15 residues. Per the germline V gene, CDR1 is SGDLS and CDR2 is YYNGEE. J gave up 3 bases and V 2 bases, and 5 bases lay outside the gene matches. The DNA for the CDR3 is TGTGCCAGCAGCGTGTCCGGGACAGGGTACACTGAAGCTTTCTTT. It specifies CASSVSGTGYTEAFF. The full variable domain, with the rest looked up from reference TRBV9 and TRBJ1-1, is DSGVTQTPKHLITATGQRVTLRCSPRSGDLSVYWYQQSLDQGLQFLIQYYNGEERAKGNILERFSAQQFPDLHSELNLSSLELGDSALYFCASSVSGTGYTEAFFGQGTRLTVV.

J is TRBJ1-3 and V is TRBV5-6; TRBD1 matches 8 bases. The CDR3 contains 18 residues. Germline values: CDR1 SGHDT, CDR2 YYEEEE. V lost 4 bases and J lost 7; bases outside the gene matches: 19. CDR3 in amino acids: CASSRALEVWTGRNTIYF. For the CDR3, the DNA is TGTGCCAGCAGCCGAGCACTAGAGGTCTGGACAGGGAGGAACACCATATATTTT.

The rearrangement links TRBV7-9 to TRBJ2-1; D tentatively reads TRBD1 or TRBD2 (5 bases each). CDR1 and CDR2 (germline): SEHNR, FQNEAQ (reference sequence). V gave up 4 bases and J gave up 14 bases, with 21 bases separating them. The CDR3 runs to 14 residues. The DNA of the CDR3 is TGTGCCAGCAGCTGGGGGTGGGGCCCTCTAGAAGAGTTCTTC. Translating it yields CASSWGWGPLEEFF.